What follows describes a single TCR beta chain. Its antigen is unknown. The data stem from a study of cytomegalovirus exposure and HLA in healthy donors. Findings and caveats of the study: Because they were indistinguishable, some V segments, including TRBV6-2 and TRBV6-3, were excluded. There were around 160 TCR beta chains listed as cytomegalovirus-associated.

These donors, healthy bone marrow donors, were studied. The CDR3 covers 17 residues. Germline values: CDR1 SGHAT, CDR2 FQNNGV. V was clipped by 2 bases and J by 9 bases, with 23 bases between them. Use of 60 Vbeta and 13 Jbeta primers characterized the PCR. Assay: immunoSEQ multiplex PCR; the TCRdb copy retains only in-frame clones and omits some. Among just under 250,000 clones, about four fifths were seen once, and the ten largest hold 5% to 6.5%. The sequencing input was PBMCs. The sequence came from a woman aged 40 to 50 in good health and CMV-seropositive. V is TRBV11-2 and J is TRBJ2-1, with D unclear. As DNA, the CDR3 is TGTGCCAGCAGCTTAATTGCCGCCGGTCTCGAACGCGCTGAGCAGTTCTTC. It translates to CASSLIAAGLERAEQFF.